This TCR beta chain was identified during a study of T cell repertoires in cytomegalovirus infection. V dropped 4 bases and J dropped 7 bases, with 17 bases sitting between them. CDR3 length: 15 residues. One entry per CDR3 protein, called by TCRdb with MiXCR from the reads. This sample carries hundreds of thousands of distinct CDR3 sequences, 15% to 20% of them seen once, and the ten largest clones take approximately 12%. The genes are TRBV12-3 or TRBV12-4 and TRBJ1-5; D might be TRBD1 (5 bases). This receptor was obtained from a human donor in good health (CMV status not recorded). Some clones in this sample may be carry-over from other donors' samples. Sequencing input: PBMCs. The CDR3 bases are TGTGCCAGCAGTTCAGGAACAGGAGTCGGCCAGCCCCAGCATTTT. Its translation: CASSSGTGVGQPQHF.